What follows describes a single T cell receptor beta chain. This sample stems from a study of cytomegalovirus exposure and HLA in healthy donors. TCRdb's table, derived via immunoSEQ multiplex PCR, lists solely in-frame clones and lacks some. The sample has roughly 150,000 clones, roughly 96% seen once; the top ten hold 0.89%. V shed 2 bases and J 0 bases; nucleotides not matched to a gene: 2. Germline V CDR1 and CDR2: SGHRS, YFSETQ. This CDR3 has 14 amino acids. V and J are TRBV5-1 and TRBJ2-7, with 7 bases aligning to TRBD2. This receptor was taken from a woman aged 18-29 years in good health and CMV-seronegative. Sequencing used PBMCs. The CDR3 is CASSFGGSSYEQYF. The CDR3 DNA sequence: TGCGCCAGCAGCTTCGGGGGGAGCTCCTACGAGCAGTACTTC.